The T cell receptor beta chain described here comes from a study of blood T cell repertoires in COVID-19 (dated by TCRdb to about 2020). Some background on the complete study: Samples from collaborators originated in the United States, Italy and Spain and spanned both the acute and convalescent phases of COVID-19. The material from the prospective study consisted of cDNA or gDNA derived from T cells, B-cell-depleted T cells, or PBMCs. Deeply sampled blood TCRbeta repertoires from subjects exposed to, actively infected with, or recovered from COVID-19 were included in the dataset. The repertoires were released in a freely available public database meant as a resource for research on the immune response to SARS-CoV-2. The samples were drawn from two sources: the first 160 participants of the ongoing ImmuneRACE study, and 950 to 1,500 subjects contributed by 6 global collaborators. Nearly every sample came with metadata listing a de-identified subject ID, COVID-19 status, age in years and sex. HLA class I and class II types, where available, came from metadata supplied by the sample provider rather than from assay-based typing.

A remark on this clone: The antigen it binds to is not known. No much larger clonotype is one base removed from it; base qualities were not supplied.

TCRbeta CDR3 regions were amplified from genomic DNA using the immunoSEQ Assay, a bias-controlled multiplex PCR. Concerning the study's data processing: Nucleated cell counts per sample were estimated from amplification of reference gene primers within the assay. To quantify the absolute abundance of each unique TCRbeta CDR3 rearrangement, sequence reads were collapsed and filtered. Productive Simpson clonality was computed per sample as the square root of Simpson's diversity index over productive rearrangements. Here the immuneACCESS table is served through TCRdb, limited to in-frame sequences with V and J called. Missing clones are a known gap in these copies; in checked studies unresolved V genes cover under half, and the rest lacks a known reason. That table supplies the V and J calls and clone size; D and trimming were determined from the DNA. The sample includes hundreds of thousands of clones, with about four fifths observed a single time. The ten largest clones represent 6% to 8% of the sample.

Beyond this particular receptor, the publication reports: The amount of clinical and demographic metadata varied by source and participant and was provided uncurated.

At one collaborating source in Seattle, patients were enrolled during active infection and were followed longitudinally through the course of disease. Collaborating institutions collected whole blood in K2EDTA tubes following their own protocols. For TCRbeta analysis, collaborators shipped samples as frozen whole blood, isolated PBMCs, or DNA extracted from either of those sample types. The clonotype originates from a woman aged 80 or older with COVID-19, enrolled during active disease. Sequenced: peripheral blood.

The sequenced DNA: TGTGCCATCAAAAGCGGCGGACCGGAAGAGACCCAGTACTTC. It is translated as CAIKSGGPEETQYF. The chain uses TRBV10-3 and TRBJ2-5; possibly the D gene is TRBD2, per 5 matching bases. Taken from the germline V gene, the CDR1 and CDR2 loops are ENHRY and SYGVKD. The CDR3 covers 14 residues, taking in both the cysteine and the phenylalanine. Only the CDR3 DNA is retained, 42 bases long and in frame from the first base. Trimming costs V 7 bases and J 3 bases, and their ends lie 15 bases apart.